This T cell receptor (beta chain) was recovered during a study of spatial heterogeneity in lung cancer. As concerns this clonotype: No antigen is known for it.

CDR3 length: 12 amino acids. The V end was cut by 2 bases, the J end by 7 bases, with 10 bases between. Germline CDR1 DFQATT, CDR2 SNEGSKA (reference sequence). MiXCR, run by TCRdb on the 5' RACE reads, gives a single entry per CDR3 protein. The repertoire has about 5,100 distinct CDR3 sequences, roughly 7% of them found once; the top ten carry over 15%. As to time point: sample taken at primary tumor resection. Study-wide findings and caveats: For expanded intratumoral alpha and beta TCRs, counts tracked tumor mutation counts.

The chain couples TRBV20-1 to TRBJ2-3; D not resolved. The clonotype originates from a male donor with early-stage non-small cell lung cancer. This sample comprised lung tumor tissue, obtained at surgery. CDR3 in amino acids: CSARFSWNTQYF. CDR3 in DNA: TGCAGTGCTAGATTTTCTTGGAATACGCAGTATTTT.